Listed below are T cell receptor beta chains from one sample, sequenced in a study of blood T cells in healthy people across ages. From the 5' RACE reads, TCRdb called clonotypes with MiXCR, one entry per CDR3 protein. The data contain around 1,500,000 distinct CDR3 sequences, around two fifths of them singletons. The sample comprised blood. Every receptor here comes from a woman younger than 35 in good health. The CDR3 runs from the conserved cysteine through the conserved F or W. D genes are given only for firm matches. Not all rows give a size; the values are once, few, many and, for expanded clones, a class.

TRBV20-1	TRBJ1-2	NA	NA	TGCAGTGCGGAGAACAGGAATCAGGGCTACACCTTC	CSAENRNQGYTF
TRBV6-5	TRBJ1-1	NA	NA	TGTGCCAGCAGTTACTTACTTCCGTTCGAGCCGAACACTGAAGCTTTCTTT	CASSYLLPFEPNTEAFF
TRBV28	TRBJ1-2	NA	NA	TGTGCCAGCAGTGCCGACAGGCCGGTTTATGGCTACACCTTC	CASSADRPVYGYTF
TRBV12-3/TRBV12-4	TRBJ1-5	NA	NA	TGTGCCAGCAGTCAGACAGGTCCCCAGCATTTT	CASSQTGPQHF
TRBV6-5	TRBJ2-1	NA	NA	TGTGCCAGCAGTTACGTATCCACCTCCTACAATGAGCAGTTCTTC	CASSYVSTSYNEQFF
TRBV20-1	TRBJ2-7	NA	TRBD2	TGCAGTGCTAGAGATCCCCGGACTAGCGGGAGGTTGGGTGACGAGCAGTACTTC	CSARDPRTSGRLGDEQYF
TRBV6-1	TRBJ2-1	NA	NA	TGTGCCAGCAGTAACTGGGGGGCCGGGTACAATGAGCAGTTCTTC	CASSNWGAGYNEQFF
TRBV7-9	TRBJ2-3	NA	NA	TGTGCCAGCAGCTTCCAGCGGGGCACAGATACGCAGTATTTT	CASSFQRGTDTQYF
TRBV20-1	TRBJ1-1	NA	NA	TGCAGTGCTAGAGATTGGGCGTACACTGAAGCTTTCTTT	CSARDWAYTEAFF
TRBV11-2	TRBJ2-5	NA	NA	TGTGCCAGCAGCTTAGATCTTGGAGGGGGCGAGACCCAGTACTTC	CASSLDLGGGETQYF
TRBV12-3/TRBV12-4	TRBJ1-5	NA	NA	TGTGCCAGCAGTGGCCGGATAGGTGAGGGACAGCCCCAGCATTTT	CASSGRIGEGQPQHF
TRBV28	TRBJ2-7	few	NA	TGTGCCAGCAGGAGCGGGGGACAGACCTACGAGCAGTACTTC	CASRSGGQTYEQYF
TRBV7-9	TRBJ2-7	few	TRBD1	TGTGCCAGCAGCTTAGCAGGGACAGGGACCGAGCAGTACTTC	CASSLAGTGTEQYF
TRBV29-1	TRBJ2-5	few	NA	TGCAGCGTTGAGGGGGGCCGGGTAGAGACCCAGTACTTC	CSVEGGRVETQYF
TRBV4-1	TRBJ2-7	few	TRBD1	TGCGCCAGCAGCCAGGGAGACAGGGGCTCCTACGAGCAGTACTTC	CASSQGDRGSYEQYF
TRBV12-3/TRBV12-4	TRBJ2-4	NA	NA	TGTGCCAGCAGTCCTTCACCCTTTGAGCAGTACTTC	CASSPSPFEQYF
TRBV15	TRBJ2-1	few	NA	TGTGCCACCAGCAGAGATGGGTCCTTAGGGGGCAATGAGCAGTTCTTC	CATSRDGSLGGNEQFF
TRBV11-1	TRBJ2-5	NA	NA	TGTGCCAGCAGCCCGCGGACTTTCTACCAAGAGACCCAGTACTTC	CASSPRTFYQETQYF
TRBV20-1	TRBJ1-2	many	TRBD1	TGCAGTGCTAGTAAGGCGGGACAGCCTAACGATGGCTACACCTTC	CSASKAGQPNDGYTF
TRBV20-1	TRBJ1-1	few	TRBD1	TGCAGTGCTAGGGGACAGGGGGGGGACACTGAAGCTTTCTTT	CSARGQGGDTEAFF
TRBV12-3/TRBV12-4	TRBJ1-1	NA	NA	TGTGCCAGCAGCCCTGGGGGGGAGAACACTGAAGCTTTCTTT	CASSPGGENTEAFF
TRBV4-1	TRBJ1-2	NA	NA	TGCGCCAGCAGCCAAGATCCGCCCGGGGCCCACACTAACTATGGCTACACCTTC	CASSQDPPGAHTNYGYTF
TRBV4-1	TRBJ2-5	NA	TRBD2	TGCGCCAGCAGCCAGACGACTAGCGGGGGGACGGAGACCCAGTACTTC	CASSQTTSGGTETQYF
TRBV3-1	TRBJ1-2	NA	NA	TGTGCCAGCAGCCAACTTATCGGGCAGGGAAACTATGGCTACACCTTC	CASSQLIGQGNYGYTF
TRBV20-1	TRBJ1-2	few	TRBD1	TGCAGTGCCGTGACAGGGGAGAGATATGGCTACACCTTC	CSAVTGERYGYTF
TRBV3-1	TRBJ2-6	few	NA	TGTGCCAGCAGCCTAATGGGGGCTGGGGCCAACGTCCTGACTTTC	CASSLMGAGANVLTF
TRBV5-1	TRBJ2-5	NA	NA	TGCGCCAGCAGCTTCGGGGATGTTTATCGAAGTAACAATGAGCAGTACTTC	CASSFGDVYRSNNEQYF
TRBV27	TRBJ1-6	NA	TRBD1	TGTGCCAGCAGTTTAAGGGGGCCGGAGAATTCACCCCTCCACTTT	CASSLRGPENSPLHF
TRBV5-1	TRBJ2-7	NA	TRBD2	TGCGCCAGCAGCACCGGGACTAGCGGTGGCGAGCAGTACTTC	CASSTGTSGGEQYF
TRBV27	TRBJ1-1	NA	NA	TGTGCCAGCACGACCCGGACAGCAATGAACACTGAAGCTTTCTTT	CASTTRTAMNTEAFF
TRBV4-1	TRBJ2-1	NA	NA	TGCGCCAGCAGCCAAGTACCGGACCACAATGAGCAGTTCTTC	CASSQVPDHNEQFF
TRBV25-1	TRBJ2-3	few	TRBD2	TGTGCCAGCAGTTTGCGGGGGGGCGTGGATACGCAGTATTTT	CASSLRGGVDTQYF
TRBV15	TRBJ2-3	NA	TRBD1	TGTGCCACCAGCAGCGGAACCTCCGGGACAGGGTATCGAGATACGCAGTATTTT	CATSSGTSGTGYRDTQYF
TRBV5-6	TRBJ1-4	NA	NA	TGTGCCAGCAGCTTGGATTTTGCAACTAATGAAAAACTGTTTTTT	CASSLDFATNEKLFF
TRBV6-1	TRBJ2-1	NA	NA	TGTGCCAGCAGTGAAAGGGGGTTTTTTGTGAATGAGCAGTTCTTC	CASSERGFFVNEQFF
TRBV20-1	TRBJ2-4	NA	NA	TGCAGTGCTAGAACTGGGGACAAAAACATTCAGTACTTC	CSARTGDKNIQYF
TRBV4-1	TRBJ1-2	NA	NA	TGCGCCAGCAGCCAAGAGGGGGGGTCGAACTATGGCTACACCTTC	CASSQEGGSNYGYTF
TRBV6-5	TRBJ2-7	NA	NA	TGTGCCAGCAGTTACCAACTGGGGAGCTACGAGCAGTACTTC	CASSYQLGSYEQYF
TRBV20-1	TRBJ2-7	few	NA	TGCAGTGCTGGGAGCGAGCAGTACTTC	CSAGSEQYF
TRBV20-1	TRBJ2-6	NA	NA	TGCAGTGCCTGGGACGGGCAGGTCGGGGCCAACGTCCTGACTTTC	CSAWDGQVGANVLTF
TRBV15	TRBJ2-3	few	TRBD1	TGTGCCACCAGCAAAGCGAGGGGGCAGGGAATTCGGGATACGCAGTATTTT	CATSKARGQGIRDTQYF
TRBV4-1	TRBJ2-5	many	NA	TGCGCCAGCAGCCAAGCAATAACGTCTGGGCGGGAGACCCAGTACTTC	CASSQAITSGRETQYF
TRBV6-1	TRBJ1-5	NA	NA	TGTGCCAGCAGTACGACAGTAGGTCCGTCAGTTGGCAATCAGCCCCAGCATTTT	CASSTTVGPSVGNQPQHF
TRBV20-1	TRBJ2-2	NA	NA	TGCAGTGCTGGAGGGGGACAGAACACCGGGGAGCTGTTTTTT	CSAGGGQNTGELFF
TRBV7-9	TRBJ2-7	NA	NA	TGTGCCAGCAGCTCTACGGCGGACTACCAAATATACGAGCAGTACTTC	CASSSTADYQIYEQYF
TRBV11-2	TRBJ2-3	NA	TRBD2	TGTGCCAGCACCTACGGGCGGGGGGAAGATACGCAGTATTTT	CASTYGRGEDTQYF
TRBV29-1	TRBJ1-1	NA	NA	TGCAGCGTTGAAGAGGGTGAAGCTTTCTTT	CSVEEGEAFF
TRBV4-2	TRBJ2-1	few	TRBD2	TGTGCCAGCAGCCCGTTGCTAGCGGGGGCCTACAATGAGCAGTTCTTC	CASSPLLAGAYNEQFF
TRBV9	TRBJ1-5	NA	TRBD1	TGTGCCAGCAGCCCCTCGACAGGGATTGACAATCAGCCCCAGCATTTT	CASSPSTGIDNQPQHF
TRBV20-1	TRBJ2-3	NA	NA	TGCAGTGGGACTATCCGCACAGATACGCAGTATTTT	CSGTIRTDTQYF
TRBV30	TRBJ2-1	few	NA	TGTGCCTGGAGTGTCGGCCGTGGGAGCTACAATGAGCAGTTCTTC	CAWSVGRGSYNEQFF